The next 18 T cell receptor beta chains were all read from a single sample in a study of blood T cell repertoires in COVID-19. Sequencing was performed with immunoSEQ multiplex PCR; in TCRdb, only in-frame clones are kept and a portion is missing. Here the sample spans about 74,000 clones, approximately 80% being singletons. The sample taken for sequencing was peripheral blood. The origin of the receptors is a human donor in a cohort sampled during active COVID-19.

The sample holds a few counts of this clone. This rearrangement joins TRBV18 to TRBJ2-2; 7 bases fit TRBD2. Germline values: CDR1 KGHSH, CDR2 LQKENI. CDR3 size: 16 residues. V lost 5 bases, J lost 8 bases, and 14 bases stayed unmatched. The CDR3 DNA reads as TGTGCCAGCTCAGCTGCCTTTCCGGGAGGTGCTGGGGAGCTGTTTTTT. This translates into CASSAAFPGGAGELFF.

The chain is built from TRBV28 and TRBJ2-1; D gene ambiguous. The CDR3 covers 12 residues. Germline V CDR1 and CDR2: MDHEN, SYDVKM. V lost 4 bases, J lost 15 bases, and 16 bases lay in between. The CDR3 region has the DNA TGTGCCAGCAGTTCCCGGGTCCGCGGTGGGTTCTTC. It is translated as CASSSRVRGGFF.

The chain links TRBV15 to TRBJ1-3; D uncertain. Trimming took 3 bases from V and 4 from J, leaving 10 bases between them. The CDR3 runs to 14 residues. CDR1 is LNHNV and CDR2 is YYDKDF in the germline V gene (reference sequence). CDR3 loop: CATSRGSGGNTIYF. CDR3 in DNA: TGTGCCACCAGCAGGGGGTCGGGGGGAAACACCATATATTTT.

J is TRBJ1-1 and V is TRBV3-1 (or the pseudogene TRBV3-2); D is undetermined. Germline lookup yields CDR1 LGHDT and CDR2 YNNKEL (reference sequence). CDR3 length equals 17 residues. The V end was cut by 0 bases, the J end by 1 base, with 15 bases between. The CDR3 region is CASSQDWADDANTEAFF. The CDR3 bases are TGTGCCAGCAGCCAAGATTGGGCTGATGACGCGAACACTGAAGCTTTCTTT.

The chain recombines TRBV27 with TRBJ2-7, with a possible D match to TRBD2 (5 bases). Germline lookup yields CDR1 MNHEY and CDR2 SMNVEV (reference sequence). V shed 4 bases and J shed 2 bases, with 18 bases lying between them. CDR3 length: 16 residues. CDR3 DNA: TGTGCCAGCAGTTCCAGAGGGTCGATCGGCCCCTACGAGCAGTACGTC. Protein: CASSSRGSIGPYEQYV.

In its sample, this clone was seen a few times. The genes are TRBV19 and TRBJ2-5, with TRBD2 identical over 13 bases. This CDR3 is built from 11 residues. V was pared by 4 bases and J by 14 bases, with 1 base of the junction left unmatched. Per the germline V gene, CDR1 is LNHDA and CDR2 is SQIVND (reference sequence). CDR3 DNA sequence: TGTGCCAGTAGTACGGGACTAGCGGGATACTTC. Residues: CASSTGLAGYF.

The CDR3 sequence is CASSFRSIRGLTYNSPLHF. CDR3 sequence (DNA): TGTGCCAGCAGCTTTAGGTCGATCAGGGGGCTGACCTATAATTCACCCCTCCACTTT. The chain has TRBV7-2 and TRBJ1-6; 8 positions agree with TRBD1. Germline V gene sequence: CDR1 SGHTA, CDR2 FQGNSA. This CDR3 is built from 19 residues. V lost 3 bases, J lost 2 bases, and 12 bases stayed unmatched.

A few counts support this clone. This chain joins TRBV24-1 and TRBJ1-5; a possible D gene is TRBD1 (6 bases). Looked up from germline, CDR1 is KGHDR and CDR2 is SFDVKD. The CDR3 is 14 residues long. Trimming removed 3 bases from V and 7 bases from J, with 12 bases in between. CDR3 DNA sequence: TGTGCCACCAGTGATACAGGGTCTGGACAGCCCCAGCATTTT. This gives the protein CATSDTGSGQPQHF.

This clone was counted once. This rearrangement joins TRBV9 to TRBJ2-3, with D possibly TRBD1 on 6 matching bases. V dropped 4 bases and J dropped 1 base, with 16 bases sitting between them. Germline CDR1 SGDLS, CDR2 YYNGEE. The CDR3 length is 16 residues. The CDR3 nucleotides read TGTGCCAGCAGCTCTGGTTCGGACAGCCGCACAGATACGCAGTATTTT. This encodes CASSSGSDSRTDTQYF.

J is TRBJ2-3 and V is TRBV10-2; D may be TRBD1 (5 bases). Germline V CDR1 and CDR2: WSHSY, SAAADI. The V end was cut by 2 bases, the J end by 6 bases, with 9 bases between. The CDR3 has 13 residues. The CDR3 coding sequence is TGCGCCAGCAGTGAGGGTAGGGGTGATACGCAGTATTTT. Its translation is CASSEGRGDTQYF.

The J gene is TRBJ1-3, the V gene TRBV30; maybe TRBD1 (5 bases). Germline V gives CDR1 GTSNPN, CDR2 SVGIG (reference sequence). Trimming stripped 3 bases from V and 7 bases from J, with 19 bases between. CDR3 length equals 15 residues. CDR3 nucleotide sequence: TGTGCCTGGAGCTACAGACAGAACCTGAGGAACACCATATATTTT. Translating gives CAWSYRQNLRNTIYF.

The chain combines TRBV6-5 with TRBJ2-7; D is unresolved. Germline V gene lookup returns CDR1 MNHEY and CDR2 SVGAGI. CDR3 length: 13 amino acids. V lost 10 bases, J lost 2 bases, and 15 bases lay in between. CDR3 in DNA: TGTGCCACCCGTCGGTCCCAAGCCTACGAGCAGTACTTC. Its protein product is CATRRSQAYEQYF.

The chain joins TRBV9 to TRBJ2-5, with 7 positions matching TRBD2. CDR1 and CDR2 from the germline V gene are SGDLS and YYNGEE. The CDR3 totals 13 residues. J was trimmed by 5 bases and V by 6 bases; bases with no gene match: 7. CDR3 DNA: TGTGCCAGCACCCCCGCGGGGGTTGAGACCCAGTACTTC. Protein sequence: CASTPAGVETQYF.

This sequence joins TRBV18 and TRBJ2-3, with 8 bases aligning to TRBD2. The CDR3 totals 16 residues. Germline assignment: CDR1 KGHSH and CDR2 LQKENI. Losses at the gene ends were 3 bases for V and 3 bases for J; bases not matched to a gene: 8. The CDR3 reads CASSPYGRGETDTQYF. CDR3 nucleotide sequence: TGTGCCAGCTCACCCTACGGGAGGGGAGAAACAGATACGCAGTATTTT.

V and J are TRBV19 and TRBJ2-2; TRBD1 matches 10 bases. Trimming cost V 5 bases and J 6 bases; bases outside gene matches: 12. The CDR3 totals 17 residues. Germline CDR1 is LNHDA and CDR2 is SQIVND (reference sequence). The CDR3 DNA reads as TGTGCCAGTAGTGCCGGGTTCCGGGACAGGGGTGCCGGGGAGCTGTTTTTT. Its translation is CASSAGFRDRGAGELFF.

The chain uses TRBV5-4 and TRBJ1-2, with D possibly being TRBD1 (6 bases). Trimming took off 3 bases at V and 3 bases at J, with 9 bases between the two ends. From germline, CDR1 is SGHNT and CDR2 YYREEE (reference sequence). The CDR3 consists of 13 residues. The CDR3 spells CASSSRTDYGYTF. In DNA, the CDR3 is TGTGCCAGCAGCTCTAGGACAGACTATGGCTACACCTTC.

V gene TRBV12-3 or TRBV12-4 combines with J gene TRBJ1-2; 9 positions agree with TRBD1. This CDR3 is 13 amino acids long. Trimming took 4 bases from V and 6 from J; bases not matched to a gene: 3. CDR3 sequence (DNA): TGTGCCAGCAGTTCCACAGGGGGCCATGGCTACACCTTC. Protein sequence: CASSSTGGHGYTF.

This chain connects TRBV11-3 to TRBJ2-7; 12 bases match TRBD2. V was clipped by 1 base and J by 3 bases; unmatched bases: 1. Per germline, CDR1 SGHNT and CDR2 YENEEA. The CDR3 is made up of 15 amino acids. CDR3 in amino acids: CASSLGGLAGYEQYV. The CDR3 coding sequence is TGTGCCAGCAGCTTAGGGGGACTAGCGGGCTACGAGCAGTACGTC.